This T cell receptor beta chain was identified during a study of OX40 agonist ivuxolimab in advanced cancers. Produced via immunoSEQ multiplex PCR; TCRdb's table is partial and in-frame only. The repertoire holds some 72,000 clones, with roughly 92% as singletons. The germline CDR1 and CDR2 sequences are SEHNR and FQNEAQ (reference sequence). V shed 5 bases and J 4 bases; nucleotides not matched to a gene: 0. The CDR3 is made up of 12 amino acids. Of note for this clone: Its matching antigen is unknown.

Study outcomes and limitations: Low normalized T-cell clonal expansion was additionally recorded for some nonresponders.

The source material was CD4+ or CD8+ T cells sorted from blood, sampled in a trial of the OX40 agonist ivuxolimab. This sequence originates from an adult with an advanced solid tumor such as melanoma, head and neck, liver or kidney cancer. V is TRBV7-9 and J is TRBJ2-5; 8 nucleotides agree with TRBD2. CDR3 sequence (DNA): TGTGCCAGCAGCACTAGCGGAGAGACCCAGTACTTC. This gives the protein CASSTSGETQYF.